The 8 T cell receptor beta chains presented below share a single source sample, sequenced in a study of cytomegalovirus exposure and HLA in healthy donors. The assay was immunoSEQ multiplex PCR, and TCRdb's table has in-frame clones only and misses some. The sample shows hundreds of thousands of clones, 75% to 90% of them seen only once. What was sequenced was PBMCs. Source of these receptors: a woman aged 18-29 years in good health and CMV-seronegative.

The genes are TRBV19 and TRBJ2-5, with D hard to call. The CDR3 runs 13 residues. Germline V gene lookup returns CDR1 LNHDA and CDR2 SQIVND (reference sequence). V lost 3 bases to trimming and J lost 5 bases, with 10 bases between them. The CDR3 loop is CASSIVSRETQYF. CDR3 nucleotides: TGTGCCAGTAGTATTGTCTCACGGGAGACCCAGTACTTC.

The gene calls are TRBV28 and TRBJ2-3, with 9 nucleotides matching TRBD1. The junction had 5 bases not matched to a gene; V was cut back by 6 bases and J by 4 bases. The CDR3 runs 14 residues. Germline CDR1 MDHEN, CDR2 SYDVKM. In DNA, the CDR3 is TGTGCCAGCAGATCCGGGACAGGGTCAGATACGCAGTATTTT. It yields the protein CASRSGTGSDTQYF.

V is TRBV19 and J is TRBJ1-5, with a possible D match to TRBD1 (6 bases). V was cut by 3 bases and J by 7 bases, with 16 bases left in between. This CDR3 contains 15 residues. Germline values: CDR1 LNHDA, CDR2 SQIVND (reference sequence). The CDR3 reads CASSMQGGGRQPQHF. DNA of the CDR3: TGTGCCAGTAGTATGCAGGGAGGGGGGAGACAGCCCCAGCATTTT.

This rearrangement joins TRBV6-5 to TRBJ1-2, with D hard to call. The V gene lost 0 bases and the J gene lost 7 bases, with 12 bases spanning the gap. Germline V gene lookup returns CDR1 MNHEY and CDR2 SVGAGI. The CDR3 runs to 14 residues. The DNA of the CDR3 is TGTGCCAGCAGTTACTCTCCCTGGGAGGGTGGCTACACCTTC. Translation: CASSYSPWEGGYTF.

The chain carries TRBV27 and TRBJ2-7; a possible D gene is TRBD2 (6 bases). CDR3 length equals 15 residues. CDR1 is MNHEY, CDR2 SMNVEV, per germline (reference sequence). Between the trimmed V and J ends, which lost 3 bases and 1 base, there was a span of 13 bases. CDR3 nucleotide sequence: TGTGCCAGCAGTTTCAAGGGAGGAACTTCCTACGAGCAGTACTTC. It yields the protein CASSFKGGTSYEQYF.

This chain joins TRBV30 and TRBJ2-2; 12 positions match TRBD2. V shed 3 bases and J 8 bases; nucleotides not matched to a gene: 10. The CDR3 covers 16 residues. Germline V lookup: CDR1 GTSNPN, CDR2 SVGIG (reference sequence). The CDR3 region has the DNA TGTGCCTGGAGGACTAGCGGGGGCGTTGATTTGGGGGAGCTGTTTTTT. It codes for CAWRTSGGVDLGELFF.

The table lists this clone with a count of one. CDR3 DNA: TGTGCCAGCAGGGTGACAGCGACCTATGGCTACACCTTC. It is translated as CASRVTATYGYTF. The chain uses TRBV28 and TRBJ1-2; D may be TRBD1 (5 bases). Deletions cut 6 bases from V and 4 bases from J, with 12 bases between. Germline CDR1 and CDR2: MDHEN and SYDVKM. The CDR3 spans 13 residues.

The CDR3 protein is CASNRDRLKNIQYF. The CDR3, as DNA: TGCGCCAGCAACCGGGACAGGCTCAAAAACATTCAGTACTTC. The chain couples TRBV10-1 to TRBJ2-4; the match to TRBD1 covers 8 bases. This CDR3 spans 14 amino acids. J lost 3 bases, V lost 7 bases, and 5 bases had no gene match. Germline assignment: CDR1 WNHNN and CDR2 SYGVQD (reference sequence).